This is a list of T cell receptor beta chains from one sample in a study of blood T cell repertoires in COVID-19. The repertoire was sequenced with immunoSEQ multiplex PCR; TCRdb's copy has only in-frame clones and lacks some. The table lists 190,000 or so clones, around 88% of them singletons. The sample taken for sequencing was PBMCs or T cells enriched from blood (not recorded which). The receptor set was obtained from a woman aged 30 to 39 who had recovered from COVID-19. CDR3s include the opening cysteine and the closing phenylalanine or tryptophan. A D gene is named only where the DNA matches it firmly. Clone size is given for some rows only: seen once, a few or many times, or a class if the clone is expanded.

D gene: TRBD2
clone size: once
V gene: TRBV6-1
CDR3 length: 16
J gene: TRBJ2-7
CDR3 protein: CASSDRPRAGGYEQYF
CDR3 DNA: TGTGCCAGCAGTGACCGTCCCAGAGCGGGAGGATACGAGCAGTACTTC

D gene: TRBD1
clone size: .
V gene: TRBV27
CDR3 length: 16
J gene: TRBJ2-4
CDR3 protein: CASSPHRGTGENIQYF
CDR3 DNA: TGTGCCAGCAGTCCCCACAGGGGAACAGGGGAAAACATTCAGTACTTC

D gene: TRBD2
clone size: .
V gene: TRBV6-5
CDR3 length: 15
J gene: TRBJ2-7
CDR3 protein: CASSSGLAGSYEQYF
CDR3 DNA: TGTGCCAGCAGTTCGGGACTAGCGGGAAGCTACGAGCAGTACTTC

D gene: .
clone size: few
V gene: TRBV11-2
CDR3 length: 14
J gene: TRBJ1-6
CDR3 protein: CASSLQVSGSPLHF
CDR3 DNA: TGTGCCAGCAGCTTACAGGTTTCTGGATCACCCCTCCACTTT

D gene: .
clone size: .
V gene: TRBV28
CDR3 length: 16
J gene: TRBJ2-7
CDR3 protein: CASNFRLRGRGYEQYF
CDR3 DNA: TGTGCCAGCAATTTTCGCCTCAGGGGCAGAGGCTACGAGCAGTACTTC

D gene: TRBD1
clone size: once
V gene: TRBV6-4
CDR3 length: 14
J gene: TRBJ2-2
CDR3 protein: CASGTGGSTGELFF
CDR3 DNA: TGTGCCAGCGGAACAGGGGGCAGCACCGGGGAGCTGTTTTTT

D gene: TRBD2
clone size: .
V gene: TRBV11-2
CDR3 length: 15
J gene: TRBJ2-1
CDR3 protein: CASSFLAGGGNEQFF
CDR3 DNA: TGTGCCAGCAGCTTCCTAGCGGGAGGCGGGAATGAGCAGTTCTTC

D gene: TRBD1
clone size: .
V gene: TRBV6-5
CDR3 length: 14
J gene: TRBJ2-7
CDR3 protein: CASSTDRGIYEQYF
CDR3 DNA: TGTGCCAGCAGCACGGACAGGGGGATCTACGAGCAGTACTTC

D gene: TRBD2
clone size: few
V gene: TRBV6-2/TRBV6-3
CDR3 length: 15
J gene: TRBJ2-1
CDR3 protein: CASSLPSGQWPEQFF
CDR3 DNA: TGTGCCAGCAGTCTACCTAGCGGCCAGTGGCCTGAGCAGTTCTTC

D gene: .
clone size: .
V gene: TRBV2
CDR3 length: 13
J gene: TRBJ1-4
CDR3 protein: CASRQQFNEKLFF
CDR3 DNA: TGTGCCAGCAGGCAACAGTTTAATGAAAAACTGTTTTTT

D gene: .
clone size: .
V gene: TRBV6-5
CDR3 length: 16
J gene: TRBJ2-1
CDR3 protein: CASSYRGTANNNEQFF
CDR3 DNA: TGTGCCAGCAGTTACCGCGGGACAGCCAATAACAATGAGCAGTTCTTC

D gene: .
clone size: few
V gene: TRBV29-1
CDR3 length: 13
J gene: TRBJ2-1
CDR3 protein: CSVDGGNRNEQFF
CDR3 DNA: TGCAGCGTTGATGGGGGGAATAGGAATGAGCAGTTCTTC

D gene: TRBD1
clone size: few
V gene: TRBV5-1
CDR3 length: 15
J gene: TRBJ2-1
CDR3 protein: CASSSLQTGGNEQFF
CDR3 DNA: TGCGCCAGCAGCTCACTTCAGACAGGGGGCAATGAGCAGTTCTTC

D gene: .
clone size: .
V gene: TRBV19
CDR3 length: 19
J gene: TRBJ1-5
CDR3 protein: CASRRQVGAGTGSNQPQHF
CDR3 DNA: TGTGCCAGTAGGCGACAGGTTGGGGCAGGGACGGGTAGCAATCAGCCCCAGCATTTT

D gene: TRBD1
clone size: .
V gene: TRBV30
CDR3 length: 13
J gene: TRBJ2-5
CDR3 protein: CAWSSGTGETQYF
CDR3 DNA: TGTGCCTGGAGTTCCGGGACAGGGGAGACCCAGTACTTC

D gene: TRBD2
clone size: .
V gene: TRBV27
CDR3 length: 17
J gene: TRBJ2-3
CDR3 protein: CASSPGLAGHSTDTQYF
CDR3 DNA: TGTGCCAGCAGTCCGGGACTAGCGGGACATAGCACAGATACGCAGTATTTT

D gene: .
clone size: .
V gene: TRBV13
CDR3 length: 16
J gene: TRBJ2-5
CDR3 protein: CASSLGTGGQGETQYF
CDR3 DNA: TGTGCCAGCAGCTTAGGAACCGGCGGGCAAGGAGAGACCCAGTACTTC

D gene: .
clone size: .
V gene: TRBV27
CDR3 length: 14
J gene: TRBJ1-1
CDR3 protein: CASSIPTGNTEAFF
CDR3 DNA: TGTGCCAGCAGTATCCCGACAGGGAACACTGAAGCTTTCTTT

D gene: .
clone size: .
V gene: TRBV7-8
CDR3 length: 16
J gene: TRBJ2-2
CDR3 protein: CASSLSGLSNTGELFF
CDR3 DNA: TGTGCCAGCAGCTTAAGCGGGCTCTCGAACACCGGGGAGCTGTTTTTT

D gene: .
clone size: .
V gene: TRBV11-2
CDR3 length: 14
J gene: TRBJ2-1
CDR3 protein: CASSSRGPLDEQFF
CDR3 DNA: TGTGCCAGCAGCTCCCGTGGTCCTTTAGATGAGCAGTTCTTC

D gene: .
clone size: once
V gene: TRBV4-1
CDR3 length: 15
J gene: TRBJ2-7
CDR3 protein: CASSLRDGGPYEQYF
CDR3 DNA: TGCGCCAGCAGCCTTCGAGACGGGGGTCCCTACGAGCAGTACTTC

D gene: TRBD1
clone size: .
V gene: TRBV19
CDR3 length: 13
J gene: TRBJ1-1
CDR3 protein: CATGGRMNTEAFF
CDR3 DNA: TGTGCCACAGGGGGCCGGATGAACACTGAAGCTTTCTTT

D gene: .
clone size: .
V gene: TRBV30
CDR3 length: 14
J gene: TRBJ1-6
CDR3 protein: CAWTPGQYNSPLHF
CDR3 DNA: TGTGCCTGGACACCGGGACAATATAATTCACCCCTCCACTTT

D gene: .
clone size: few
V gene: TRBV5-1
CDR3 length: 14
J gene: TRBJ1-2
CDR3 protein: CASSLEMGAYGYTF
CDR3 DNA: TGCGCCAGCAGCTTGGAAATGGGGGCCTATGGCTACACCTTC

D gene: .
clone size: .
V gene: TRBV27
CDR3 length: 17
J gene: TRBJ2-1
CDR3 protein: CASSFFGGPNVGNEQFF
CDR3 DNA: TGTGCCAGCAGTTTTTTCGGGGGGCCCAATGTAGGCAATGAGCAGTTCTTC

D gene: .
clone size: few
V gene: TRBV19
CDR3 length: 14
J gene: TRBJ2-7
CDR3 protein: CASSDMPSSYEQYF
CDR3 DNA: TGTGCCAGTAGTGATATGCCGAGCTCCTACGAGCAGTACTTC

D gene: TRBD2
clone size: .
V gene: TRBV2
CDR3 length: 16
J gene: TRBJ2-1
CDR3 protein: CASVASIAGVGNEQFF
CDR3 DNA: TGTGCCAGCGTCGCCTCTATAGCGGGAGTAGGGAATGAGCAGTTCTTC

D gene: .
clone size: .
V gene: TRBV19
CDR3 length: 14
J gene: TRBJ1-3
CDR3 protein: CASSIQGIRNTIYF
CDR3 DNA: TGTGCCAGTAGTATACAGGGGATCAGAAACACCATATATTTT

D gene: .
clone size: .
V gene: TRBV10-3
CDR3 length: 13
J gene: TRBJ1-2
CDR3 protein: CAISESPYDGYTF
CDR3 DNA: TGTGCCATCAGTGAGTCTCCCTATGATGGCTACACCTTC

D gene: TRBD1
clone size: .
V gene: TRBV25-1
CDR3 length: 17
J gene: TRBJ1-6
CDR3 protein: CASSAHGTGGANSPLHF
CDR3 DNA: TGTGCCAGCAGTGCTCACGGGACAGGGGGCGCGAATTCACCCCTCCACTTT

D gene: TRBD2
clone size: .
V gene: TRBV5-1
CDR3 length: 18
J gene: TRBJ2-1
CDR3 protein: CASSLTGRLNMRSNEQFF
CDR3 DNA: TGCGCCAGCAGCTTGACCGGGAGGTTGAATATGCGGAGCAATGAGCAGTTCTTC

D gene: TRBD2
clone size: .
V gene: TRBV9
CDR3 length: 15
J gene: TRBJ2-1
CDR3 protein: CASSVLGTSRNEQFF
CDR3 DNA: TGTGCCAGCAGCGTCCTCGGGACTAGCAGGAATGAGCAGTTCTTC

D gene: TRBD1
clone size: .
V gene: TRBV6-6
CDR3 length: 15
J gene: TRBJ2-2
CDR3 protein: CASRGTGFDTGELFF
CDR3 DNA: TGTGCCAGCAGAGGGACAGGGTTCGACACCGGGGAGCTGTTTTTT

D gene: .
clone size: .
V gene: TRBV29-1
CDR3 length: 14
J gene: TRBJ2-1
CDR3 protein: CSVLRGVSYNEQFF
CDR3 DNA: TGCAGCGTTCTAAGGGGCGTCTCCTACAATGAGCAGTTCTTC

D gene: .
clone size: .
V gene: TRBV4-1
CDR3 length: 16
J gene: TRBJ1-2
CDR3 protein: CASSQVWQGKREGYTF
CDR3 DNA: TGCGCCAGCAGCCAAGTTTGGCAGGGGAAAAGGGAAGGCTACACCTTC

D gene: TRBD1
clone size: once
V gene: TRBV5-1
CDR3 length: 13
J gene: TRBJ2-7
CDR3 protein: CASSGDSLREQYF
CDR3 DNA: TGCGCCAGCAGCGGGGACAGTCTACGCGAGCAGTACTTC

D gene: .
clone size: .
V gene: TRBV5-1
CDR3 length: 15
J gene: TRBJ2-3
CDR3 protein: CASNQEGQFTDTQYF
CDR3 DNA: TGCGCCAGCAATCAGGAGGGACAGTTCACAGATACGCAGTATTTT

D gene: .
clone size: .
V gene: TRBV28
CDR3 length: 16
J gene: TRBJ1-4
CDR3 protein: CASSVAGRATNEKLFF
CDR3 DNA: TGTGCCAGCAGTGTTGCGGGGAGAGCAACTAATGAAAAACTGTTTTTT

D gene: .
clone size: .
V gene: TRBV11-3
CDR3 length: 13
J gene: TRBJ2-1
CDR3 protein: CASQATGYNEQFF
CDR3 DNA: TGTGCCAGCCAGGCTACAGGCTACAATGAGCAGTTCTTC

D gene: .
clone size: .
V gene: TRBV5-1
CDR3 length: 17
J gene: TRBJ2-2
CDR3 protein: CASSTTRRATNTGELFF
CDR3 DNA: TGCGCCAGCAGCACTACAAGGCGGGCCACGAACACCGGGGAGCTGTTTTTT

D gene: .
clone size: .
V gene: TRBV7-2
CDR3 length: 15
J gene: TRBJ2-3
CDR3 protein: CASSLLLADTDTQYF
CDR3 DNA: TGTGCCAGCAGCTTATTGTTAGCGGACACAGATACGCAGTATTTT

D gene: .
clone size: .
V gene: TRBV9
CDR3 length: 17
J gene: TRBJ2-2
CDR3 protein: CASSNPRAGRPTGELFF
CDR3 DNA: TGTGCCAGCAGTAACCCCCGGGCAGGGCGTCCCACCGGGGAGCTGTTTTTT

D gene: .
clone size: .
V gene: TRBV20-1
CDR3 length: 19
J gene: TRBJ1-6
CDR3 protein: CSASTPGLWRRSYNSPLHF
CDR3 DNA: TGCAGTGCTAGTACCCCGGGACTCTGGCGTCGCTCCTATAATTCACCCCTCCACTTT

D gene: TRBD1
clone size: .
V gene: TRBV11-2
CDR3 length: 18
J gene: TRBJ1-1
CDR3 protein: CASSLWDRVAGTNTEAFF
CDR3 DNA: TGTGCCAGCAGCTTATGGGACAGGGTGGCCGGGACGAACACTGAAGCTTTCTTT

D gene: .
clone size: .
V gene: TRBV7-2
CDR3 length: 14
J gene: TRBJ1-4
CDR3 protein: CASSLRGGREKLFF
CDR3 DNA: TGTGCCAGCAGCTTAAGGGGGGGACGGGAAAAACTGTTTTTT

D gene: .
clone size: .
V gene: TRBV27
CDR3 length: 13
J gene: TRBJ1-2
CDR3 protein: CASSRAQGNGYTF
CDR3 DNA: TGTGCCAGCAGTAGAGCACAGGGTAATGGCTACACCTTC

D gene: .
clone size: .
V gene: TRBV10-3
CDR3 length: 17
J gene: TRBJ1-4
CDR3 protein: CAISRSPLREGGEKLFF
CDR3 DNA: TGTGCCATCAGTCGAAGCCCTCTGCGAGAGGGAGGAGAAAAACTGTTTTTT

D gene: .
clone size: .
V gene: TRBV5-6
CDR3 length: 12
J gene: TRBJ2-5
CDR3 protein: CASSTPQETQYF
CDR3 DNA: TGTGCCAGCAGCACACCACAAGAGACCCAGTACTTC

D gene: .
clone size: once
V gene: TRBV10-1
CDR3 length: 14
J gene: TRBJ2-1
CDR3 protein: CASSDLKGDNEQFF
CDR3 DNA: TGCGCCAGCAGTGACCTCAAGGGAGACAATGAGCAGTTCTTC

D gene: .
clone size: .
V gene: TRBV5-6
CDR3 length: 17
J gene: TRBJ2-5
CDR3 protein: CASSLVLPGRNQETQYF
CDR3 DNA: TGTGCCAGCAGCTTGGTTCTACCAGGGAGGAACCAAGAGACCCAGTACTTC

D gene: TRBD2
clone size: .
V gene: TRBV5-1
CDR3 length: 15
J gene: TRBJ2-3
CDR3 protein: CASSLDGGNTDTQYF
CDR3 DNA: TGCGCCAGCAGCTTGGACGGGGGGAACACAGATACGCAGTATTTT